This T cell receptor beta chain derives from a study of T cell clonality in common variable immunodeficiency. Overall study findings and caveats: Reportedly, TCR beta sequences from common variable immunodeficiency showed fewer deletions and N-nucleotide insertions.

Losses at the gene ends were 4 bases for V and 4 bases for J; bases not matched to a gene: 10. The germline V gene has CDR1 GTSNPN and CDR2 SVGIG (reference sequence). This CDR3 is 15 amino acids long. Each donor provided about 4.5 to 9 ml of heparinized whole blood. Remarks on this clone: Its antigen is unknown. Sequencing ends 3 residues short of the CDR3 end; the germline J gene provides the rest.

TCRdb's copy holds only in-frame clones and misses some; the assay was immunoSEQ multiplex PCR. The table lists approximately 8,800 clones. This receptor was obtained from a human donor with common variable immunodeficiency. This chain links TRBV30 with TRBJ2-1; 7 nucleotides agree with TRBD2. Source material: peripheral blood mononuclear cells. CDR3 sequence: CAWNVRGLGYNEQFF. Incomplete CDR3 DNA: TGTGCCTGGAATGTGAGAGGACTAGGTTACAATGAG.